This T cell receptor (beta chain) was found in a study of T-cell memory formation after mild COVID-19. Only a few counts were recorded for this clonotype. What it recognizes is unknown. Study conclusions and caveats: Some clones that responded turned up in pre-infection memory, which suggests that cross-reactive memory joined in.

TCRdb re-analysed the 5' RACE reads in MiXCR, keeping a single row per CDR3 protein. The data show about 170,000 distinct CDR3 sequences, 10% to 15% seen once. Germline CDR1 and CDR2: SGHRS and YFSETQ. The CDR3 is 14 residues long. V lost 4 bases to trimming and J lost 8 bases; unmatched junction nucleotides: 7. The J gene is TRBJ1-4, the V gene TRBV5-1; TRBD1 matches 8 bases. The sequence was collected from a man aged 18 to 29 who had mild COVID-19 (a few samples of this study predate the infection). Cell type and time point are not known. Sequencing was carried out using PBMCs or a T cell subset sorted from them (not recorded which). This CDR3 is CASSVDRGSEKLFF. In nucleotides, the CDR3 is TGCGCCAGCAGCGTCGACAGGGGAAGCGAAAAACTGTTTTTT.